This T cell receptor beta chain appears in the sequencing data of a study of graft-versus-host responses after intestinal transplantation. Study in general: Isolated intestinal, liver-intestinal, or multivisceral transplants had been given to the recipients. Overall study results and limits: GvH clone levels peaked in circulation, and this peak was associated with early post-transplant HvG declines. GvH clones appeared in recipient marrow, some first in ileum or blood.

As to this clone: The target antigen is unknown.

CDR3 length: 18 amino acids. Clones were sequenced by immunoSEQ multiplex PCR, and TCRdb holds only the in-frame ones, with some missing. The sample lists 20,000 to 30,000 clones, 83% occurring once. The sequence derives from a human patient who received an intestinal transplant, so some T cells may come from the graft donor. The input for sequencing was PBMCs, taken 28 days after intestinal transplant. The chain combines TRBV21-1 with TRBJ2-2; the listed D gene, TRBD2, was not tested against the DNA. TRBV21-1 is a documented pseudogene. The CDR3 nucleotides read TGTGCCAGCAGCAAAGTCCCTAGCGGGAGGGCTGTCCCCGGGGAGCTGTTTTTT. Amino acids: CASSKVPSGRAVPGELFF.